Sequencing of this T cell receptor beta chain was carried out in a study of blood T cells in healthy people across ages. There were at least 5 micrograms of total RNA extracted from every sample. Together with a sample-barcoded 5' primer, a J-beta primer mix was included in a second PCR lasting about 7 to 11 cycles. A tag from a template-switch adaptor with 12 random nucleotides marked each cDNA molecule. Using its own MiXCR run on the 5' RACE reads, TCRdb lists one record per CDR3 protein. The sample has around 1.5 million distinct CDR3 sequences, about 31% seen once. At least ten counts were recorded for this clonotype. At one end, the junction sequence differs from germline, possibly due to a read error. The CDR3 totals 15 residues. Germline lookup yields CDR1 SGHRS and CDR2 YFSETQ.

The rearrangement joins TRBV5-1 to TRBJ2-1, with 8 bases matching TRBD2. The sequence was collected from a young woman in good health. Sequencing input: blood. CDR3 residues: CASSLVAGSYNEQFF. The CDR3 bases are TGTGCCAGCAGCTTAGTAGCGGGGTCCTACAATGAGCAGTTCTTC.